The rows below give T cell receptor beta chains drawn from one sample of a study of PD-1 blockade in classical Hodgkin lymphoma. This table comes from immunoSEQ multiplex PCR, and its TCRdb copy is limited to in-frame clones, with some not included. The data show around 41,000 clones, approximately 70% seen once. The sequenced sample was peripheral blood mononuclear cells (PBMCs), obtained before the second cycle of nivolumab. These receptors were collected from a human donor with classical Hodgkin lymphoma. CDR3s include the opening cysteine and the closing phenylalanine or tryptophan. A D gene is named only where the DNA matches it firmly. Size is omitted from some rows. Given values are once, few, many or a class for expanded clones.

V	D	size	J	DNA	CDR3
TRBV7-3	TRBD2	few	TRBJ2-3	TGTGCCAGCAGCTTAGCGGGAGGTGCAGATACGCAGTATTTT	CASSLAGGADTQYF
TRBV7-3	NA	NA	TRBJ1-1	TGTGCCAGCAGCTTAAATTCCGGGGGCTTTGCAGAAGCTTTCTTT	CASSLNSGGFAEAFF
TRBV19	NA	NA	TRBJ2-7	TGTGCCAGTAGTATAAACAGCTACGAGCAGTACTTC	CASSINSYEQYF
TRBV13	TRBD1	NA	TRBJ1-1	TGTGCCAGCAGCTTAGGCCTCGGACAGGGGACCACTGAAGCTTTCTTT	CASSLGLGQGTTEAFF
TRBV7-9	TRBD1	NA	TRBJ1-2	TGTGCCAGCAGCTTAGCGGACAGGGTCTATGGCTACACCTTC	CASSLADRVYGYTF
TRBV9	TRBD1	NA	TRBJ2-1	TGTGCCAGCAGCTACTCCGGGACAGACAATGAGCAGTTCTTC	CASSYSGTDNEQFF
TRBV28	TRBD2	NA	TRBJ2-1	TGTGCCAGCAGTTTAGTCCTAGCGGGAACTTACAATGAGCAGTTCTTC	CASSLVLAGTYNEQFF
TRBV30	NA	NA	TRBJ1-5	TGTGCCTGGAGTCGACAGGACAATCAGCCCCAGCATTTT	CAWSRQDNQPQHF
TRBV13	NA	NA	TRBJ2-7	TGTGCCAGCAGCTTAGGAGGCCTCCCCTACGAGCAGTACTTC	CASSLGGLPYEQYF
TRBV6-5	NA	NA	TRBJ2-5	TGTGCCAGCAGTTACACCACAGGATTTGCGGAGACCCAGTACTTC	CASSYTTGFAETQYF
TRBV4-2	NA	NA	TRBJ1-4	TGTGCCAGCAGCCAAGAGGCCTGGGGGGGCCATGAAAAACTGTTTTTT	CASSQEAWGGHEKLFF
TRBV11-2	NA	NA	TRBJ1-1	TGTGCCAGCAGCTTAGATCCCACTGAAGCTTTCTTT	CASSLDPTEAFF
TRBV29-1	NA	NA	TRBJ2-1	TGCAGCGTTGAATTTGAGGGCCGCTCCTACAATGAGCAGTTCTTC	CSVEFEGRSYNEQFF
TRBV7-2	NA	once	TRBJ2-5	TGTGCCAGCAGCTTAGTGGGTTGGTCCAGGGAGGTGACCCAGTACTTC	CASSLVGWSREVTQYF
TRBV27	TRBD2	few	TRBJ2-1	TGTGCCAGCAGTTTAGGCGGGAGCTCCTACAATGAGCAGTTCTTC	CASSLGGSSYNEQFF
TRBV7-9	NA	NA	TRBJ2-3	TGTGCCGGGGCCTCGTGGGGGCTTAACACAGATACGCAGTATTTT	CAGASWGLNTDTQYF
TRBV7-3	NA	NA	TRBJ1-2	TGTGCCAGCAGCCCGGGGGGGGACTATGGCTACACCTTC	CASSPGGDYGYTF